This paragraph covers one T cell receptor (beta chain) sequence. This specimen belongs to a study of blood T cell repertoires in COVID-19. Study as a whole: The United States, Italy and Spain supplied acute and convalescent COVID-19 samples.

Authors' processing steps: Using reference gene primer amplification, nucleated cell counts were estimated. This table comes from immunoSEQ multiplex PCR, and its TCRdb copy is limited to in-frame clones, with some not included. From that table come the V and J calls and clone size; the DNA was used to work out D and trimming. This sample yields around 41,000 clones, of which roughly 91% are seen a single time; 4.8% belongs to the top ten. CDR1 is MNHEY and CDR2 is SMNVEV in the germline V gene (reference sequence). The CDR3 is made up of 18 amino acids. The ends lost 6 bases at V and 0 bases at J; junction bases unmatched: 8.

V is TRBV27 and J is TRBJ2-1; 13 nucleotides line up with TRBD2. The TCR sequence derives from a human donor in a cohort sampled during active COVID-19. The specimen was peripheral blood. Written as DNA, the CDR3 is TGTGCCAGCAGCCCCGGACTAGCGGGAGAGCCCTCCTACAATGAGCAGTTCTTC. This codes for CASSPGLAGEPSYNEQFF.